This T cell receptor (beta chain) was observed in a study of PD-L1 blockade in urothelial cancer. Study as a whole: The patients' atezolizumab therapy, 1,200 mg intravenously every 3 weeks, started at some point between 2014 and 2016. Analyses used blood from 3 weeks (second dose) and 6 weeks after treatment start.

Time point here: pretreatment peripheral blood. Each patient presented with locally advanced or metastatic urothelial carcinoma. Patient sample counts ranged from 1 to 8, pretreatment and on-treatment. Profiled with immunoSEQ multiplex PCR; TCRdb holds only in-frame clones, not every one. The data hold around 71,000 clones, with around four fifths observed a single time. CDR3 size: 15 residues. V lost 1 base, J lost 5 bases, and 12 bases lay in between. CDR1 and CDR2 (germline): SEHNR, FQNEAQ (reference sequence). Here the sequenced sample was PBMCs, taken around atezolizumab (anti-PD-L1) treatment. V and J are TRBV7-9 and TRBJ1-5, with a weak D call TRBD1 (6 bases). The sequence was obtained from a man aged 35-49 years with urothelial cancer. The CDR3 sequence: CASSLGGQGHQPQHF. CDR3 in DNA: TGTGCCAGCAGCTTAGGGGGGCAGGGCCATCAGCCCCAGCATTTT.